The entry below describes one T cell receptor beta chain. What it binds is not known. Alongside a J-beta primer mix, a sample-barcoded 5' primer served in a second PCR lasting about 7 to 12 cycles. A single record per CDR3 protein comes from TCRdb applying MiXCR to the 5' RACE reads. Of around 280,000 distinct CDR3 sequences detected, 25% to 30% appear once; the ten largest clones hold around 30%. The data originate from a study of blood T cells in healthy people across ages. Study conclusions and caveats: It was the long-lived donors that had more naive CD4+ cells and higher diversity than aged donors. Unsorted PBMC material precluded a definitive naive versus antigen-experienced comparison.

The clonotype comes from a woman aged 70-85 years in good health. Sequenced sample: blood.

The CDR3 spells CASVSGQGSFYGYTF. In DNA, the CDR3 is TGTGCCAGTGTCTCGGGACAGGGCTCGTTCTATGGCTACACCTTC. The V call is TRBV19, the J call TRBJ1-2; 9 bases agree with TRBD1. This CDR3 spans 15 amino acids. Per the germline V gene, CDR1 is LNHDA and CDR2 is SQIVND (reference sequence). After removal of 8 bases from V and 4 bases from J, the junction contained 11 bases not matched to a gene.